This T cell receptor (beta chain) was sequenced during a study of T-cell memory formation after mild COVID-19. The CDR3 extends over 12 amino acids. Germline assignment: CDR1 KGHDR and CDR2 SFDVKD. V lost 3 bases, J lost 10 bases, and 11 bases lay in between. TCRdb ran MiXCR on the 5' RACE reads and lists one entry per CDR3 protein. The data show over 400,000 distinct CDR3 sequences, around a quarter seen once. Material: PBMCs or a T cell subset sorted from them (not recorded which). This TCR was sampled from an adult woman who had mild COVID-19 (a few samples of this study predate the infection). Cell type and time point are not known. V usage is TRBV24-1 and J usage is TRBJ1-1; a weak D match, TRBD1 (6 bases). CDR3 in amino acids: CATSDGRGGAFF. The CDR3 region has the DNA TGTGCCACCAGTGATGGACGAGGGGGAGCTTTCTTT.